A selection of T cell receptor beta chains follows, all from one sample in a study of PD-1 blockade in classical Hodgkin lymphoma. This table comes from immunoSEQ multiplex PCR, and its TCRdb copy is limited to in-frame clones, with some not included. The sample contains roughly 16,000 clones, around 75% of which appear only once. The specimen was peripheral blood mononuclear cells (PBMCs), collected at baseline. All receptors derive from a human donor with classical Hodgkin lymphoma. CDR3s include the opening cysteine and the closing phenylalanine or tryptophan. The D gene is left open where the match is weak. Expanded clones get a size class; other rows say once, few or many, or leave the size out.

J: TRBJ2-3; size: once; D: TRBD2; V: TRBV5-1; length: 15; CDR3: CASSLRLAGTDTQYF; DNA: TGCGCCAGCAGCTTGCGACTAGCGGGCACAGATACGCAGTATTTT
J: TRBJ2-4; size: NA; D: NA; V: TRBV19; length: 13; CDR3: CASSITPGNIQYF; DNA: TGTGCCAGTAGTATAACACCTGGAAACATTCAGTACTTC
J: TRBJ2-2; size: NA; D: NA; V: TRBV19; length: 16; CDR3: CASSTHLGPYTGELFF; DNA: TGTGCCAGTAGTACTCACCTGGGGCCCTACACCGGGGAGCTGTTTTTT
J: TRBJ2-7; size: NA; D: NA; V: TRBV25-1; length: 12; CDR3: CASSNRVYEQYF; DNA: TGTGCCAGCAGTAACAGGGTCTACGAGCAGTACTTC
J: TRBJ2-1; size: medium-sized; D: NA; V: TRBV7-2; length: 14; CDR3: CASSPRWGDNEQFF; DNA: TGTGCCAGCAGCCCACGATGGGGCGACAATGAGCAGTTCTTC
J: TRBJ2-1; size: NA; D: NA; V: TRBV29-1; length: 16; CDR3: CSVEVGGPRAYNEQFF; DNA: TGCAGCGTTGAAGTCGGGGGGCCACGGGCCTACAATGAGCAGTTCTTC
J: TRBJ2-3; size: NA; D: NA; V: TRBV9; length: 14; CDR3: CASSVATITDTQYF; DNA: TGTGCCAGCAGCGTAGCCACGATCACAGATACGCAGTATTTT
J: TRBJ1-5; size: NA; D: NA; V: TRBV6-1; length: 13; CDR3: CASSEARVGPQHF; DNA: TGTGCCAGCAGTGAAGCCAGAGTAGGGCCCCAGCATTTT
J: TRBJ1-2; size: NA; D: TRBD1; V: TRBV6-6; length: 13; CDR3: CASSSGTANGYTF; DNA: TGTGCCAGCAGTTCCGGGACAGCAAATGGCTACACCTTC
J: TRBJ1-4; size: NA; D: TRBD1; V: TRBV4-1; length: 19; CDR3: CASSQEMGQGRPSNEKLFF; DNA: TGCGCCAGCAGCCAAGAAATGGGACAGGGGCGGCCATCAAATGAAAAACTGTTTTTT
J: TRBJ2-7; size: NA; D: NA; V: TRBV10-3; length: 14; CDR3: CAISVGTGSYEQYF; DNA: TGTGCCATCAGTGTGGGAACGGGCTCCTACGAGCAGTACTTC